This entry describes one T cell receptor (beta chain). Its antigen target is currently unknown. Per-base quality was not reported, and no clone a single base away is much larger than it. The library was generated by 5' RACE. For sequencing, an Illumina HiSeq 2500 was employed. A second PCR of about 6 to 11 cycles was performed with a sample-barcoded 5' primer and a J-beta primer mix. Each TCR beta cDNA molecule received a unique molecular identifier from a template-switch 5' adaptor carrying 12 random nucleotides. At least 2.5 million CDR3-containing paired-end reads were obtained from each sample. The Mint cDNA synthesis kit, primed by a TRBC-specific oligonucleotide, was used to synthesize first-strand cDNA from all RNA. After uracil-DNA glycosylase treatment, a first 18-cycle PCR used universal primers M1SS and BC2_uni_R on all cDNA. The authors' pipeline ran thus. For normalization, 1 million high-quality reads, each with a distinct molecular identifier, were randomly selected from each sample. Reads with shared molecular identifiers were discarded instead of being binned into consensus sequences. MiTCR, run with a Q25 quality threshold and the strictest error-elimination algorithm, handled CDR3 identification, clonotype clustering and error correction. A nonparametric unseen species model with Euler transformation was used to estimate a lower bound on total TCR beta diversity. TCRdb trimmed the raw reads at Q25, called clones with MiXCR and kept productive beta chains. Entries that share a CDR3 protein sequence are merged under the most common genes and DNA. TCRdb's processing, not the authors' own work, is the source of the V and J calls. Here the sample has about 1.1 million distinct CDR3 sequences; around two fifths occur a single time. The ten largest clones add up to around 13% of the sample.

The data were taken from a study of blood T cells in healthy people across ages (dated by TCRdb to between 2014 and 2016). Study-level background: In model experiments, roughly one uniquely barcoded TCR beta cDNA molecule per two T cells was captured by template switching. Age-related changes in TCR beta repertoire diversity were measured in the study by deep sequencing normalized with unique cDNA molecular identifiers. For two donors (one aged 18 to 30 and one aged 80 or older), the study analyzed two additional independent replicas of 1 million unique cDNA reads from the same blood draw. The donors were divided into four age groups: young (average approximately 17 years), middle-aged (about 39), aged (approximately 62) and long-lived (more than 75). To avoid experimental bias, donors of different ages were distributed randomly across sequencing lanes. Results and caveats for the whole study, not just this receptor: Observed TCR beta diversity per million T cells fell roughly linearly with age, and a significant reduction was already apparent by age around 39. There was a strong correlation between observed TCR beta diversity and the percentage of naive T cells measured by flow cytometry. Estimates of total diversity based on one million sequenced T cells were regarded as lower bounds and as underestimates. Donor CMV infection status was unknown, potentially confounding age-related changes in expanded clonotypes. Since profiling was done on bulk unsorted PBMCs, naive and antigen-experienced compartments could not be conclusively compared. The long-lived group showed more naive CD4+ T cells, fewer expanded clones and increased TCR diversity than the aged group, suggesting age selection.

Systemically healthy Caucasian individuals from Russia, 35 to 50 in total and aged 6 to 90 years, were included as donors. Each donor gave ten milliliters of peripheral blood, drawn into EDTA-treated Vacutainer tubes. Ficoll-Paque density-gradient centrifugation was used to isolate PBMCs, with at least 6.5 million per sample. Trizol reagent was used to extract total RNA from PBMCs, with at least 6 micrograms per sample. For every donor, flow cytometry on a PBMC aliquot measured the percentage of naive CD45RAhigh/CD27high T cells. Trimmed from V: 2 bases; trimmed from J: 2 bases; junction bases lacking a gene match: 1. In the germline V gene, CDR1 corresponds to SQVTM and CDR2 to ANQGSEA. The CDR3 spans 14 residues, from the cysteine through the phenylalanine. Kept here is only the CDR3 DNA, which spans 42 bases and is read in frame from base 1.

Sequenced: blood. The TCR sequence derives from a man aged 18 to 30 in good health. The chain uses TRBV29-1 and TRBJ2-3, with TRBD2 identical over 10 junction bases. At the DNA level, the sequence is TGCAGCGTTGAAAGCGGGGGGGCCACAGATACGCAGTATTTT. This yields the protein CSVESGGATDTQYF.